The 18 T cell receptor beta chains in this list originate from one sample, sequenced in a study of blood T cells in healthy people across ages. Then a second PCR, running roughly 7 to 11 cycles, was carried out with a sample-barcoded 5' primer and a J-beta primer mix. TCRdb reanalysed the 5' RACE reads using MiXCR and keeps one entry per CDR3 protein. The sample contains roughly 800,000 distinct CDR3 sequences, about 53% of which appear only once. The sequencing sample was made of blood. These TCRs come from a man of 80 years or more in good health.

V usage is TRBV3-1 and J usage is TRBJ2-3, with D uncertain. The CDR3 is 12 residues long. Germline V gives CDR1 LGHDT, CDR2 YNNKEL (reference sequence). V was cut by 4 bases and J by 14 bases, with 16 bases left in between. For the CDR3, the DNA is TGTGCCAGCAGCCCCGACCCCGGATACGCGTATTTT. It specifies CASSPDPGYAYF.

The chain has TRBV29-1 and TRBJ1-5; D is possibly TRBD1 (5 bases). The CDR3 spans 12 residues. Germline V gives CDR1 SQVTM, CDR2 ANQGSEA. Between the trimmed V and J ends, which lost 4 bases and 8 bases, there was a span of 12 bases. Here the CDR3 reads CSVGFKGEPQHF. CDR3 DNA sequence: TGCAGCGTTGGCTTTAAAGGGGAGCCCCAGCATTTT.

The rearrangement joins TRBV7-8 to TRBJ1-5, with D perhaps matching TRBD1 (6 bases). Trimming removed 1 base from V and 0 bases from J, with 13 bases in between. The germline V gene encodes CDR1 SGHVS and CDR2 FQNEAQ. The CDR3 contains 17 residues. The CDR3 sequence is CASSLGTAGYSNQPQHF. CDR3 bases: TGTGCCAGCAGCTTAGGGACAGCGGGTTATAGCAATCAGCCCCAGCATTTT.

This clonotype was counted only a few times. This sequence joins TRBV20-1 and TRBJ1-2, with unresolved D. The CDR3 is 15 amino acids. Trimming took 2 bases from V and 4 from J, leaving 17 bases between them. From germline, CDR1 is DFQATT and CDR2 SNEGSKA (reference sequence). CDR3 amino acids: CSARPQEVAAYGYTF. Written as DNA, the CDR3 is TGCAGTGCTAGACCCCAGGAGGTAGCTGCCTATGGCTACACCTTC.

This clonotype was seen only a few times. The chain recombines TRBV29-1 with TRBJ2-5, with TRBD2 as a possible D gene (6 bases). Germline V gene data show CDR1 as SQVTM and CDR2 as ANQGSEA. CDR3 size: 12 residues. V shed 6 bases and J shed 5 bases, with 13 bases lying between them. CDR3 nucleotides: TGCAGCGTGACCGGGGGACTGGAGACCCAGTACTTC. It translates to CSVTGGLETQYF.

The chain recombines TRBV12-3 or TRBV12-4 with TRBJ2-7; tentative D call: TRBD1 (5 bases). V lost 1 base and J lost 3, with 13 bases in between. This CDR3 has 15 amino acids. The CDR3 nucleotides read TGTGCCAGCAGTTTAGGTGCGGACATCGTCTACGAGCAGTACTTC. Its translation is CASSLGADIVYEQYF.

This chain links TRBV21-1 with TRBJ2-5. TRBV21-1 represents a pseudogene. The CDR3 extends over 16 amino acids. For the CDR3, the DNA is TGTGCCAGCACCCAGAGAGTTTGGGTGAACCAAGAGACCCAGTACTTC. It yields the protein CASTQRVWVNQETQYF.

The rearrangement joins TRBV7-3 to TRBJ2-1; maybe TRBD2 (6 bases). The CDR3 is 15 residues long. V gave up 5 bases and J gave up 0 bases, with 11 bases separating them. The germline V gene has CDR1 SGHTA and CDR2 FQGTGA. The DNA of the CDR3 is TGTGCCAGCAGCGAAGCTAGCGCCTCCTACAATGAGCAGTTCTTC. This codes for CASSEASASYNEQFF.

Many counts were recorded for this clonotype. The V call is TRBV14, the J call TRBJ2-3; D perhaps matches TRBD1 (5 bases). This CDR3 spans 16 amino acids. The ends were cut back, 4 bases at V and 14 bases at J, with 28 bases in the middle. CDR1 SGHDN and CDR2 FVKESK come from the germline V gene. The chain's CDR3 is CASSPHDSLEHRYAYF. The CDR3, as DNA: TGTGCCAGCAGCCCCCACGACAGCCTGGAGCACAGATACGCGTATTTT.

V usage is TRBV4-2 and J usage is TRBJ2-4, with 7 positions matching TRBD1. V was pared by 3 bases and J by 2 bases, with 13 bases of the junction left unmatched. The CDR3 sequence is 18 residues long. The germline CDR1 and CDR2 sequences are LGHNA and YNFKEQ. The DNA for the CDR3 is TGTGCCAGCAGCCAGAAACAGGGGTCTGGCGACTCCAAAAACATTCAGTACTTC. Translated: CASSQKQGSGDSKNIQYF.

The chain couples TRBV9 to TRBJ2-5; 13 bases match TRBD2. CDR3 size: 14 residues. Germline V gene sequence: CDR1 SGDLS, CDR2 YYNGEE. V gave up 4 bases and J gave up 12 bases; unmatched junction bases: 9. The CDR3, as DNA: TGTGCCAGCAGCCCACAGGGGACTAGCGGGATCAAGTACTTC. Its protein is CASSPQGTSGIKYF.

This chain links TRBV29-1 with TRBJ2-2, with D possibly TRBD1 on 6 matching bases. The V and J ends lost 5 bases and 5 bases respectively, with 12 bases between them. This CDR3 contains 13 residues. Germline assignment: CDR1 SQVTM and CDR2 ANQGSEA. The CDR3 protein is CSVQTGKTGELFF. The CDR3 nucleotides are TGCAGCGTTCAAACAGGGAAAACCGGGGAGCTGTTTTTT.

The CDR3 DNA is TGCAGCGTTGGCGACGGTCCCTACGAGCAGTACTTC. It specifies CSVGDGPYEQYF. This chain joins TRBV29-1 and TRBJ2-7; no definite D call. Trimming left V 4 bases short and J 2 bases short, with 9 bases between. Germline CDR1 reads SQVTM; CDR2 reads ANQGSEA. This CDR3 has 12 residues.

This clonotype turned up a few times. The V gene is TRBV2, the J gene TRBJ2-7; 7 nucleotides match TRBD1. Trimming at V came to 4 bases and at J to 5 bases, leaving 2 bases not matched to a gene. The germline gives CDR1 SNHLY, CDR2 FYNNEI. The CDR3 is 12 residues long. The CDR3 DNA sequence: TGTGCCAGCAGTGGACAGGGAAACGAGCAGTACTTC. It encodes CASSGQGNEQYF.

This clonotype has more than one count but fewer than ten. This chain connects TRBV29-1 to TRBJ1-2, with D unclear. V was clipped by 3 bases and J by 8 bases, with 10 bases between them. Germline assignment: CDR1 SQVTM and CDR2 ANQGSEA. This CDR3 is 11 amino acids long. Here the CDR3 DNA reads TGCAGCGTTGATGACGCGTTAGGCTACACCTTC. This sequence encodes CSVDDALGYTF.

This clonotype was counted a few times. The chain is built from TRBV20-1 and TRBJ2-5; 14 nucleotides line up with TRBD2. The J call is uncertain, as TRBJ2-7 better fits the DNA end. The CDR3 spans 12 residues. Per the germline V gene, CDR1 is DFQATT and CDR2 is SNEGSKA (reference sequence). CDR3 residues: CSAGLAGAEQYF. The CDR3, as DNA: TGCAGTGCGGGACTAGCGGGAGCCGAGCAGTACTTC.

This clonotype was picked up a small number of times. V is TRBV20-1 and J is TRBJ2-1; 14 bases align to TRBD2. This CDR3 contains 17 residues. Germline assignment: CDR1 DFQATT and CDR2 SNEGSKA (reference sequence). V shed 0 bases, J shed 8 bases, and the junction held 9 bases outside the gene matches. CDR3 protein: CSARDLRTSGRSYEQFF. Here the CDR3 DNA reads TGCAGTGCTAGAGATCTGCGGACTAGCGGGAGGTCGTATGAGCAGTTCTTC.

This clonotype was picked up a small number of times. The chain recombines TRBV20-1 with TRBJ2-7; TRBD2 agrees at 9 bases. CDR1 DFQATT and CDR2 SNEGSKA come from the germline V gene (reference sequence). This CDR3 contains 13 residues. V dropped 5 bases and J dropped 7; count of bases not matched to a gene: 9. The CDR3: CSAPGLATREQYF. The CDR3 DNA follows: TGCAGTGCTCCGGGACTAGCTACAAGGGAGCAGTACTTC.